The 23 T cell receptor beta chains below were found in one sample sequenced in a study of T cells in women clearing cervical HPV infection. Libraries were prepared by immunoSEQ multiplex PCR; TCRdb keeps only in-frame clonotypes and omits some of them. The specimen's table records under 45,000 clones. The source material was blood buffy coat. Source of these receptors: a woman aged 18-70 years with a cervical HPV16 infection that either progressed to CIN3+ or cleared (not recorded which).

Notes on this clone: The read gets to within 3 residues of the CDR3 end, and the germline J gene fills in the rest. This sequence joins TRBV18 and TRBJ1-1; a weak D match, TRBD1 (5 bases). The CDR3 runs 14 residues. Trimming cost V 2 bases and J 3 bases, with 10 bases left between them. CDR1 and CDR2 (germline): KGHSH, LQKENI. The CDR3 loop is CASSPTGGDTEAFF. The sequenced part of the CDR3 DNA is TGTGCCAGCTCACCAACTGGGGGGGACACTGAA.

About this clone itself: The observed sequence ends 3 residues before the CDR3 terminus, with the missing tail filled in from the germline J gene. The chain has TRBV19 and TRBJ1-1, with D uncertain. CDR1 and CDR2 from the germline V gene are LNHDA and SQIVND (reference sequence). Trimming pared 5 bases from V and 2 bases from J, leaving 12 bases between. The CDR3 spans 14 residues. CDR3 residues: CASSLGSGNTEAFF. The covered CDR3 bases are TGTGCCAGTAGTTTAGGTTCCGGTAACACTGAA.

Concerning this clone itself: The read comes to an end 3 residues before the CDR3 does, leaving the germline J gene to fill in the end. The chain employs TRBV18 and TRBJ2-5; no reliable D call. Germline V gene sequence: CDR1 KGHSH, CDR2 LQKENI. The ends were cut back, 2 bases at V and 4 bases at J, with 11 bases in the middle. The CDR3 has 14 residues. The CDR3 sequence: CASSPSKGIETQYF. CDR3 bases read: TGTGCCAGCTCACCATCAAAGGGTATAGAGACC.

Comment on this clone: The read ends 3 residues early relative to the CDR3; the germline J gene fills the gap. V gene TRBV7-2 combines with J gene TRBJ2-1; TRBD1 matches 7 bases. Germline lookup yields CDR1 SGHTA and CDR2 FQGNSA. CDR3 size: 13 residues. V was clipped by 7 bases and J by 9 bases; unmatched bases: 9. The DNA read from the CDR3 is TGTGCCAGCACCGGACAGGTTTTGAGTGAG. Its translation: CASTGQVLSE. The whole CDR3 region reads CASTGQVLSEQFF.

The sequenced part of the CDR3 DNA is TGTGCCAGTAGTATCCCAGGGGGGTCCTACGAG. Protein sequence: CASSIPGGSYE. Given in full, the CDR3 is CASSIPGGSYEQYF. The rearrangement uses TRBV19 and TRBJ2-7, with D perhaps TRBD1 (7 bases). The CDR3 goes on 3 residues after the read ends, and that part is filled in from the germline J gene. Trimming shortened V by 3 bases and J by 1 base, and 10 bases separated the two germline ends. CDR1 LNHDA and CDR2 SQIVND come from the germline V gene (reference sequence). The CDR3 loop spans 14 amino acids.

About this clone: The CDR3 goes on 3 residues after the read ends, and that part is filled in from the germline J gene. The V call is TRBV18, the J call TRBJ2-7, with 9 bases matching TRBD1. Germline trimming cut 1 base from V and 5 bases from J; bases unmatched to any gene: 9. The CDR3 loop spans 16 amino acids. Germline V lookup: CDR1 KGHSH, CDR2 LQKENI. The covered CDR3 bases are TGTGCCAGCTCACCACGCGGGACAGGGAGACCCCACGAG. As protein: CASSPRGTGRPHE. The whole CDR3 region reads CASSPRGTGRPHEQYF. Full variable domain (missing parts from reference TRBV18 and TRBJ2-7): NAGVMQNPRHLVRRRGQEARLRCSPMKGHSHVYWYRQLPEEGLKFMVYLQKENIIDESGMPKERFSAEFPKEGPSILRIQQVVRGDSAAYFCASSPRGTGRPHEQYFGPGTRLTVT.

Concerning this clone itself: The read ends 3 residues early relative to the CDR3; the germline J gene fills the gap. The V and J genes are TRBV18 and TRBJ2-5; 11 positions agree with TRBD1. The length of the CDR3 is 14 residues. The V segment lost 4 bases and the J segment 5 bases; nucleotides outside the gene matches: 3. Looked up from germline, CDR1 is KGHSH and CDR2 is LQKENI. The covered CDR3 bases are TGTGCCAGCTCACGGGACAGGGGGAGCGAGACC. It encodes CASSRDRGSET. The complete CDR3 protein is CASSRDRGSETQYF. The full variable domain, with the rest looked up from reference TRBV18 and TRBJ2-5, is NAGVMQNPRHLVRRRGQEARLRCSPMKGHSHVYWYRQLPEEGLKFMVYLQKENIIDESGMPKERFSAEFPKEGPSILRIQQVVRGDSAAYFCASSRDRGSETQYFGPGTRLLVL.

Comments on this clone: The read ends 3 residues shy of where the CDR3 ends; the end is completed using the germline J gene. The chain carries TRBV6-2 or TRBV6-3 and TRBJ2-4, with a weak D call TRBD2 (6 bases). CDR1 is MNHEY and CDR2 is SVGEGT in the germline V gene. V shed 2 bases and J shed 6 bases, with 11 bases lying between them. The CDR3 loop spans 14 amino acids. CDR3 in amino acids: CASSYGGIRNIQYF. The CDR3 bases that were read are TGTGCCAGCAGTTACGGGGGGATTCGAAACATT.

As to this clone: The read ends 3 residues early relative to the CDR3; the germline J gene fills the gap. This sequence joins TRBV5-6 and TRBJ1-2; 7 bases fit TRBD1. This CDR3 contains 15 residues. The V gene's germline CDR1 is SGHDT and CDR2 YYEEEE. CDR3 protein: CASTGRGHSQGGYTF. The CDR3 DNA, read in part, is TGTGCCAGCACTGGGAGGGGGCACTCACAAGGGGGC.

The sequenced CDR3 bases are TGTGCCAGTAGTATCCGGGAGACC. It encodes CASSIRET. The entire CDR3 is CASSIRETQYF. The V gene is TRBV19, the J gene TRBJ2-5, with D uncertain. The read ends 3 residues early relative to the CDR3; the germline J gene fills the gap. The germline V gene has CDR1 LNHDA and CDR2 SQIVND (reference sequence). The CDR3 totals 11 residues. Trimming shortened V by 3 bases and J by 5 bases, and 4 bases separated the two germline ends.

Points on this clone: The read comes to an end 3 residues before the CDR3 does, leaving the germline J gene to fill in the end. The chain is built from TRBV6-2 or TRBV6-3 and TRBJ2-7; TRBD2 matches at 9 bases. This CDR3 contains 15 residues. Trimming removed 4 bases from V and 0 bases from J; junction bases left unmatched: 4. The germline gives CDR1 MNHEY, CDR2 SVGEGT. CDR3 amino acids: CASSWLAGASYEQYF. The sequenced part of the CDR3 DNA is TGTGCCAGCAGTTGGTTAGCGGGAGCCTCCTACGAG.

Notes on this clone: Coverage ceases 3 residues before the CDR3 finishes, and the germline J gene fills in the end. The chain combines TRBV7-9 with TRBJ1-2; the match to TRBD1 covers 8 bases. This CDR3 is 14 amino acids long. Per the germline V gene, CDR1 is SEHNR and CDR2 is FQNEAQ (reference sequence). The sequenced part of the CDR3 DNA is TGTGCCAGCAGCTTGGACAGGGCCTCCTACGAC. It yields the protein CASSLDRASYD. The entire CDR3 is CASSLDRASYDYTF.

Turning to this clone: The read gets to within 3 residues of the CDR3 end, and the germline J gene fills in the rest. The V and J genes are TRBV7-9 and TRBJ2-5, with a weak D call TRBD1 (6 bases). This CDR3 has 13 amino acids. The germline V gene encodes CDR1 SEHNR and CDR2 FQNEAQ (reference sequence). Trimming removed 3 bases at V and 5 bases at J, with 10 bases between. The CDR3 sequence: CASSLAGVETQYF. The DNA read from the CDR3 is TGTGCCAGCAGCTTGGCAGGGGTGGAGACC.

About this clone: The read ends 3 residues before the CDR3 terminus; that terminus is restored from the germline J gene. The gene calls are TRBV5-1 and TRBJ2-3, with D tentatively TRBD2 (5 bases). This CDR3 is built from 12 residues. Germline V CDR1 and CDR2: SGHRS, YFSETQ. V lost 4 bases and J lost 4, with 7 bases in between. The covered CDR3 bases are TGCGCCAGCAGCGAACTAGCAGATACG. Translating it yields CASSELADT. In full, the CDR3 is CASSELADTQYF.

Details on this clone: The read terminates 3 residues before the CDR3 end, so the remaining end is supplied by the germline J gene. The chain employs TRBV5-1 and TRBJ2-4, with TRBD1 matching over 7 bases. CDR3 size: 15 residues. Looked up from germline, CDR1 is SGHRS and CDR2 is YFSETQ. Incomplete CDR3 DNA: TGCGCCAGCAGCTTGTCAGGGCAGGGGGTCCAGCCT. Translating it yields CASSLSGQGVQP. In full, the CDR3 is CASSLSGQGVQPQYF.

A remark on this clone: The CDR3 goes on 3 residues after the read ends, and that part is filled in from the germline J gene. This chain joins TRBV2 and TRBJ1-6; 10 positions match TRBD1. Germline V gene data show CDR1 as SNHLY and CDR2 as FYNNEI. J lost 0 bases, V lost 4 bases, and 0 bases had no gene match. There are 16 residues in the CDR3. CDR3 bases read: TGTGCCAGCAGTGGGACAGGGGGCTCCTATAATTCACCC. This codes for CASSGTGGSYNSP. The CDR3 in full is CASSGTGGSYNSPLHF.

About this clone: With the read ending 3 residues before the CDR3 end, the germline J gene is used to fill in that end. This rearrangement joins TRBV7-9 to TRBJ1-6, with 8 bases matching TRBD1. CDR1 and CDR2 (germline): SEHNR, FQNEAQ (reference sequence). CDR3 length equals 15 residues. The V and J ends lost 3 bases and 9 bases, in that order; junction bases with no gene match: 7. The CDR3 protein is CASSFRTGQSSPLHF. The sequenced part of the CDR3 DNA is TGTGCCAGCAGCTTTCGGACAGGGCAGAGTTCACCC.

Notes on this clone: From the germline J gene comes the end of the CDR3, since the read stops 3 residues before it. This sequence joins TRBV14 and TRBJ2-3; maybe TRBD2 (5 bases). V shed 4 bases and J shed 2 bases, with 13 bases lying between them. Germline CDR1 is SGHDN and CDR2 is FVKESK. The CDR3 is 15 residues long. CDR3 protein: CASSPLRGYTDTQYF. Incomplete CDR3 DNA: TGTGCCAGCAGCCCATTGAGAGGGTACACAGATACG.

Comment on this clone: With the read ending 3 residues before the CDR3 end, the germline J gene is used to fill in that end. The chain employs TRBV20-1 and TRBJ2-2, with 10 bases aligning to TRBD1. The V and J ends lost 4 bases and 5 bases, in that order; junction bases with no gene match: 10. Germline CDR1 reads DFQATT; CDR2 reads SNEGSKA (reference sequence). The CDR3 loop spans 16 amino acids. The CDR3 DNA, read in part, is TGCAGTGCTACGAACTGGGACAGGGGTGGGACCGGGGAG. This gives the protein CSATNWDRGGTGE. The entire CDR3 sequence reads CSATNWDRGGTGELFF.

The covered CDR3 bases are TGCAGTGCTAGAGAGACAGGGCCGGCCGGGGAG. It codes for CSARETGPAGE. The entire CDR3 reads CSARETGPAGELFF. This rearrangement joins TRBV20-1 to TRBJ2-2, with 7 bases that match TRBD1. The read ends 3 residues shy of where the CDR3 ends; the end is completed using the germline J gene. Losses at the gene ends were 0 bases for V and 6 bases for J; bases not matched to a gene: 4. The CDR3 covers 14 residues. In germline, CDR1 is DFQATT, CDR2 SNEGSKA (reference sequence).

Details on this clone: The read finishes 3 residues shy of the CDR3 end, and the germline J gene is used to complete it. The rearrangement links TRBV30 to TRBJ2-5; a weak D match, TRBD2 (6 bases). Looked up from germline, CDR1 is GTSNPN and CDR2 is SVGIG (reference sequence). V lost 6 bases and J lost 7, with 18 bases in between. The CDR3 totals 13 residues. The DNA read from the CDR3 is TGTGCCTGCACCGGGACTTTGGTAGGGACC. It codes for CACTGTLVGT. The complete CDR3 reads CACTGTLVGTQYF.

For this clone: The read terminates 3 residues before the CDR3 end, so the remaining end is supplied by the germline J gene. The V and J genes are TRBV19 and TRBJ2-4, with a tentative D call TRBD1 (5 bases). Germline CDR1 is LNHDA and CDR2 is SQIVND (reference sequence). This CDR3 has 13 residues. CDR3 protein: CASSMVSGNGQYF. The CDR3 bases that were read are TGTGCCAGTAGTATGGTCTCAGGGAATGGT.

Partial CDR3 DNA: TGTGCCAGCAGCCAAATCCGAACTCAATCAGGTTCCTACGAG. It yields the protein CASSQIRTQSGSYE. The whole CDR3 reads CASSQIRTQSGSYEQYF. V gene TRBV14 combines with J gene TRBJ2-7; the D is unclear. Read sequence stops 3 residues before the CDR3 end, and the germline J gene provides the missing end. From germline, CDR1 is SGHDN and CDR2 FVKESK. The CDR3 is made up of 17 amino acids. Trimming removed 2 bases at V and 1 base at J, with 18 bases between.